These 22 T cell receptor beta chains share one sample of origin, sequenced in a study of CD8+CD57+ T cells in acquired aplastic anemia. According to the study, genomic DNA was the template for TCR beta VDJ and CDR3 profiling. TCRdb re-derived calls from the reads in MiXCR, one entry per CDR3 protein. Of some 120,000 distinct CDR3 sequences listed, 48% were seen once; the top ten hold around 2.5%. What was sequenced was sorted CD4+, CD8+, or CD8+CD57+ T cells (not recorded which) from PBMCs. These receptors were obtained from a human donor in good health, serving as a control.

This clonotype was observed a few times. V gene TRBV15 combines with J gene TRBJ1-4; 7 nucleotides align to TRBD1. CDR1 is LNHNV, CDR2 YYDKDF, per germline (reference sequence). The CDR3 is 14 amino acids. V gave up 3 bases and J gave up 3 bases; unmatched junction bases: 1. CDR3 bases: TGTGCCACCAGCAGCGGGACAGCTAATGAAAAACTGTTTTTT. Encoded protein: CATSSGTANEKLFF.

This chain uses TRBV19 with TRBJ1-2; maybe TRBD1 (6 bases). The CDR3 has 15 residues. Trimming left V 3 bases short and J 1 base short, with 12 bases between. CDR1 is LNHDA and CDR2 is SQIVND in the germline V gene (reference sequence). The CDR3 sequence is CASSMGGPNNYGYTF. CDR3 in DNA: TGTGCCAGTAGTATGGGGGGCCCTAATAACTATGGCTACACCTTC.

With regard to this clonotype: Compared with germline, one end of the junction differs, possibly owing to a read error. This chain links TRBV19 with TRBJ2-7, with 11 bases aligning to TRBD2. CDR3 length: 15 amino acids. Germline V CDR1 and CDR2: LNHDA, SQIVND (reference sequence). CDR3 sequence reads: CSALLAGASVWEQYF. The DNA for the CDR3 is TGCAGCGCACTACTAGCGGGAGCATCGGTATGGGAGCAGTACTTC.

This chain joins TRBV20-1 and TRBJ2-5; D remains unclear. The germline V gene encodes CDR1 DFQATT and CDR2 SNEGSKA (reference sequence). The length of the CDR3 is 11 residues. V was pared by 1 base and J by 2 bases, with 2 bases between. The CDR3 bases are TGCAGTGCTAGAGTTCAAGAGACCCAGTACTTC. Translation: CSARVQETQYF.

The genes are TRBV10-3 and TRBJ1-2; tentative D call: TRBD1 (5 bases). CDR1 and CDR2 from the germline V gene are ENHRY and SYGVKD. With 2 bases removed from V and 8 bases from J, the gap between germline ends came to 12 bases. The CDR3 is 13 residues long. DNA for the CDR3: TGTGCCATCAGTGAGGCCAAGGGGCGCGGCTACACCTTC. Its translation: CAISEAKGRGYTF.

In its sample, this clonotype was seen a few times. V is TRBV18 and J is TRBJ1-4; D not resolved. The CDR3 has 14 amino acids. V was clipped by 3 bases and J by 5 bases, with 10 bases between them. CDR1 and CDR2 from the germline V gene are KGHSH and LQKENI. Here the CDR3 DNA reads TGTGCCAGCTCACCTGGAGCCCGAAATGAAAAACTGTTTTTT. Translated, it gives CASSPGARNEKLFF.

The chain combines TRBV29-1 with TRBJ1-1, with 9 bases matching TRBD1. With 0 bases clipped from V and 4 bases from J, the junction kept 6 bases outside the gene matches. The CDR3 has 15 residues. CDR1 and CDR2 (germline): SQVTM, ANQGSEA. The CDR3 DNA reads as TGCAGCGTTGAAGAAAGGGACAGGGTCGGCACTGAAGCTTTCTTT. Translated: CSVEERDRVGTEAFF.

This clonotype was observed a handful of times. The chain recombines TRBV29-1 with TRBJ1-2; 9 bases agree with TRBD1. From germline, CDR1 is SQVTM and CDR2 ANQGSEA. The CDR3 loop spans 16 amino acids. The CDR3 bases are TGCGGTGTTGCCAAACGAGGGACAGGGAAGGAGAGTGGCTACACCTTC. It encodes CGVAKRGTGKESGYTF.

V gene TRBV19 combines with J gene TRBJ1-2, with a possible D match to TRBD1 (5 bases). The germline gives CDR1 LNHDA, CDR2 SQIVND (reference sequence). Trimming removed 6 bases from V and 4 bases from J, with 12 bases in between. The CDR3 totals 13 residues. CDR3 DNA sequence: TGTGCCAGTAGGCGGGGCAAGGGCTATGGCTACACCTTC. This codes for CASRRGKGYGYTF.

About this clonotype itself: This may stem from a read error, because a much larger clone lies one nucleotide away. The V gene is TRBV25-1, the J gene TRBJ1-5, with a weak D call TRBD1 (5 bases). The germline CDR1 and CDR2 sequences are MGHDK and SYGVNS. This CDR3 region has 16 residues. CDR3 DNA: TGTGCTAGTCGTTTGGTACTTGGCAGGGATCATCAGCCCCAGCATTTT. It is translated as CASRLVLGRDHQPQHF.

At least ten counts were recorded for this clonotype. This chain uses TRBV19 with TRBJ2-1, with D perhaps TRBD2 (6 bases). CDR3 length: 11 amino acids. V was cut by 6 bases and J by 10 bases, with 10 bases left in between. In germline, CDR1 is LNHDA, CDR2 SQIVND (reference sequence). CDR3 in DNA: TGTGCCAGTAGGCAGGCGGGAGAGCAGTTCTTC. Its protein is CASRQAGEQFF.

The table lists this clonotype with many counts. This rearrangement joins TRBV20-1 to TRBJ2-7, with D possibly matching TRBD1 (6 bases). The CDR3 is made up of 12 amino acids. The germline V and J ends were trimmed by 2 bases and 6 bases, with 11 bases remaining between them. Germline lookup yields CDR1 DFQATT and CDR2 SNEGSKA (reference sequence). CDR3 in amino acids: CSARRGSSEQYF. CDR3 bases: TGCAGTGCTAGAAGGGGGTCTAGCGAGCAGTACTTC.

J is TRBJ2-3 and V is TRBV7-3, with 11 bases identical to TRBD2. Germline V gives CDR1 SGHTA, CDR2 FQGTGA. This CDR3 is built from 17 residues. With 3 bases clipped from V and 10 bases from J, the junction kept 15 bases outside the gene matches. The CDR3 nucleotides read TGTGCCAGCAGCTTCCTAGCGGGGGGAGGACGTTCGGATGCGCAGTATTTT. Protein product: CASSFLAGGGRSDAQYF. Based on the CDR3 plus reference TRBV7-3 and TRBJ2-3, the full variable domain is GAGVSQTPSNKVTEKGKYVELRCDPISGHTALYWYRQSLGQGPEFLIYFQGTGAADDSGLPNDRFFAVRPEGSVSTLKIQRTERGDSAVYLCASSFLAGGGRSDAQYFGPGTRLTVL.

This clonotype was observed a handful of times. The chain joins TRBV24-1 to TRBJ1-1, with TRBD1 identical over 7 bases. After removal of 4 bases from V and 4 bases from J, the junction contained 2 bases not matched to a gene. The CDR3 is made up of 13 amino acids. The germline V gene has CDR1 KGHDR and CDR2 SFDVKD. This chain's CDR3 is CATSETGSTEAFF. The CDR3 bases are TGTGCCACCAGTGAGACAGGGTCCACTGAAGCTTTCTTT.

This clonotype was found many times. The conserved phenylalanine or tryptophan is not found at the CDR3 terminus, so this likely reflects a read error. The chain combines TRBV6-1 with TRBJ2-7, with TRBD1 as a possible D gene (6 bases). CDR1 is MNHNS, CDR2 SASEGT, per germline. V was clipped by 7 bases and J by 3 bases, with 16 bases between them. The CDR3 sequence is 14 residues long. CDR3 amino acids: CASNRGRGDYEQYL. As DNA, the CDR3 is TGTGCCAGCAACCGAGGCAGGGGAGACTACGAGCAGTACCTC.

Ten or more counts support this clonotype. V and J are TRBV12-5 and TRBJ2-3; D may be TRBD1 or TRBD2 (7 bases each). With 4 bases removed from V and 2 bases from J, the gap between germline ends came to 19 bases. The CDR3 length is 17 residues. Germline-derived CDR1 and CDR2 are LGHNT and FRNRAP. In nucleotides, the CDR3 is TGTGCTAGTGGTTCCCGTCAGGGGGGGGCAAACACAGATACGCAGTATTTT. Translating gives CASGSRQGGANTDTQYF.

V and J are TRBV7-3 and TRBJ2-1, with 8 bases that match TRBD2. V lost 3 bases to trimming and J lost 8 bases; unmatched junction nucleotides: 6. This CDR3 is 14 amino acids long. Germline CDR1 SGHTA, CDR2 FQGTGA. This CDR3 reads CASSFTSGGDEQFF. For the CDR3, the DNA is TGTGCCAGCAGCTTTACTAGCGGCGGGGATGAGCAGTTCTTC.

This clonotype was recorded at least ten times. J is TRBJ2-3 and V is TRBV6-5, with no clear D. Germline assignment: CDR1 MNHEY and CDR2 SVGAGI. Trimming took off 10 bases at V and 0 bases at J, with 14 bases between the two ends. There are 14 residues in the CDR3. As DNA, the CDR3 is TGTGCCACCTTGGCAGCGAGGAGCACAGATACGCAGTATTTT. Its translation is CATLAARSTDTQYF.

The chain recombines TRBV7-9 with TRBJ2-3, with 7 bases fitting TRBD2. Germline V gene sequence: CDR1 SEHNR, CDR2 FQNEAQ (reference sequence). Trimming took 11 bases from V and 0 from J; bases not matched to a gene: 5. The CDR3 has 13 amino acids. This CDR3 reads CAGSSGSTDTQYF. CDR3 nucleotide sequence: TGTGCCGGGAGTAGCGGGAGCACAGATACGCAGTATTTT.

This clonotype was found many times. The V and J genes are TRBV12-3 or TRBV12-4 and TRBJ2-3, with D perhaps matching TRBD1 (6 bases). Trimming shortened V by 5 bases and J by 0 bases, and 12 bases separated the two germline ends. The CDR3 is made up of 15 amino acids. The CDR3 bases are TGTGCCAGCAGTCCCCGACAGGCCAGCACAGATACGCAGTATTTT. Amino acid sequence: CASSPRQASTDTQYF.

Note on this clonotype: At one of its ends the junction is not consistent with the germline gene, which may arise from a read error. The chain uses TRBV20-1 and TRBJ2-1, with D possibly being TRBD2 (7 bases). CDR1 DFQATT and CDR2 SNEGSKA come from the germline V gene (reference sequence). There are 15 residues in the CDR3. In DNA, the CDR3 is TGCGGTGCACATAACCTTTTGGGGGGGGCGAATGAGCAGTTCTTC. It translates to CGAHNLLGGANEQFF.

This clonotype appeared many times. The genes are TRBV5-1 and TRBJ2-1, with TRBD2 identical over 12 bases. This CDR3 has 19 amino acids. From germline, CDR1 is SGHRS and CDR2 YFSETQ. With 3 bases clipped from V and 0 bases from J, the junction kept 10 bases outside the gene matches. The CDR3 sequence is CASSSTSGSTIYSYNEQFF. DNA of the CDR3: TGCGCCAGCAGCTCGACTAGCGGGAGCACAATCTACTCCTACAATGAGCAGTTCTTC.